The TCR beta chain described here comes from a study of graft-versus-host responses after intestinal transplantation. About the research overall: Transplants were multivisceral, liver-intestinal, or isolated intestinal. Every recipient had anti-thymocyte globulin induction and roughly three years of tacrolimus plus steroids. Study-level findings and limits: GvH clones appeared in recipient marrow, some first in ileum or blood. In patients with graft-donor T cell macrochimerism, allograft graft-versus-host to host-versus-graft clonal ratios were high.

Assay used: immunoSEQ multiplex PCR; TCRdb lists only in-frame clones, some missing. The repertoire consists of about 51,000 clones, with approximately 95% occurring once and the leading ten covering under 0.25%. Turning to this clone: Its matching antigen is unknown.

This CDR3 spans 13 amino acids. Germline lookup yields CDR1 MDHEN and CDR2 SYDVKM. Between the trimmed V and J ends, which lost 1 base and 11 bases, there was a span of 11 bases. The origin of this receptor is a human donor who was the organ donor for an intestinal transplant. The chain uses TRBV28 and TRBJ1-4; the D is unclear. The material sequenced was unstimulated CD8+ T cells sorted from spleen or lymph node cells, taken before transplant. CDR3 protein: CASSLSPGGKLFF. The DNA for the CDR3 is TGTGCCAGCAGTTTATCTCCCGGAGGGAAACTGTTTTTT.